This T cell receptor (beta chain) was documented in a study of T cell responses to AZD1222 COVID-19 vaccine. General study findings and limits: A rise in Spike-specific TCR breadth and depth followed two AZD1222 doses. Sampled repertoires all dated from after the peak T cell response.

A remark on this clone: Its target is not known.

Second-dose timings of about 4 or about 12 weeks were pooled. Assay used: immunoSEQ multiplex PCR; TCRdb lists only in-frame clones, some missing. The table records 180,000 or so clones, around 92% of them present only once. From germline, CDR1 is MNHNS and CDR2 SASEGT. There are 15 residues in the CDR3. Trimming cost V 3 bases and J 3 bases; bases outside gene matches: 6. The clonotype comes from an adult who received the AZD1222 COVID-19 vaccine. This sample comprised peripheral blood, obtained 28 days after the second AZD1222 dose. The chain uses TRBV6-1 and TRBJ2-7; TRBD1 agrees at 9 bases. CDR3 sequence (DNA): TGTGCCAGCAGTGAGTCCACAGGGGGCAGCTACGAGCAGTACTTC. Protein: CASSESTGGSYEQYF.